This T cell receptor beta chain derives from a study of regulatory T cells in long-lasting Graves disease. In the study overall: Newly diagnosed Graves' patients had taken antithyroid drugs under 3 months.

The time point here: newly diagnosed GD, antithyroid drugs for less than 3 months. PBMC RNA served as the TCR library source. This clonotype was seen just once. Its antigen is unknown. The authors built TCR beta libraries using iRepertoire HTBI primers and Arm-PCR of CDR3 regions. Each CDR3 protein is one row after TCRdb ran MiXCR on the multiplex PCR reads. The sample holds approximately 250,000 distinct CDR3 sequences, about 16% seen once. Points from the study as a whole: Persistent-disease Graves' patients showed less TCR diversity than new cases. Clonotypes that were public and shared totalled some 2,900 in persistent patients versus over 800 in new patients.

The CDR3 sequence is 15 residues long. Trimming cost V 1 base and J 6 bases, with 18 bases left between them. In germline, CDR1 is DFQATT, CDR2 SNEGSKA (reference sequence). Specimen: peripheral blood mononuclear cells (PBMCs), collected at new diagnosis, from a patient treated with antithyroid drugs. The receptor was derived from a female donor with Graves disease. The chain carries TRBV20-1 and TRBJ2-5; D may match TRBD1 or TRBD2 (6 bases each). The CDR3 here is CSARGGGTKSKTQYF. The CDR3 region has the DNA TGCAGTGCTAGAGGAGGGGGGACGAAATCAAAGACCCAGTACTTC.